The rows below give T cell receptor beta chains drawn from one sample of a study of T cells in Graves' hyperthyroidism and ophthalmopathy. TCRdb re-called the multiplex PCR reads with MiXCR, one entry per CDR3 protein. The repertoire holds about 420,000 distinct CDR3 sequences, 15% to 18% seen once, with about 7.7% in the top ten. The specimen was blood. The receptors come from a woman between 18 and 29 years old with Graves' hyperthyroidism. The CDR3 runs from the conserved cysteine through the conserved F or W. D genes are given only for firm matches. Some rows mark clone size as missing; the rest say once, few, many or name a class of expanded clone.

CDR3 DNA,CDR3 protein,clone size,J gene,V gene,D gene
TGTGCCAGCAGTAATGGGTTTCGCAATCAGCCCCAGCATTTT,CASSNGFRNQPQHF,-,TRBJ1-5,TRBV6-9,-
TGTGCCAGCAGCTTAAACCCCCTCGATCCGGGGACCTATGGCTACACCTTC,CASSLNPLDPGTYGYTF,many,TRBJ1-2,TRBV7-9,-
TGTGCCAGCTCCCCCGGGATTCTTAACACTGAAGCTTCCTTT,CASSPGILNTEASF,few,TRBJ1-1,TRBV6-1,-
TGCGCCAGCAGCCAAAGGGTGTGGACAGCGAACACTGAAGCTTTCTTT,CASSQRVWTANTEAFF,few,TRBJ1-1,TRBV4-1,-
TGTGCCAGCACCCCCGTGGGAAGGAAGGTCGAACTCAGTACGCAGTATTTT,CASTPVGRKVELSTQYF,many,TRBJ2-3,TRBV2,-
TGTGCCAGCAGTGGCCAAGCGGGACAGCCCTACGAGCAGTACTTC,CASSGQAGQPYEQYF,many,TRBJ2-7,TRBV6-1,-
TGCGCCAGCAGCTCGGGCGGGACTAGCGGGAGAAGGGAGTACTTC,CASSSGGTSGRREYF,many,TRBJ2-5,TRBV5-1,TRBD2
TGTGCCAGCAGCCGGGAGGGGAACCCCGAGCAGTACTTC,CASSREGNPEQYF,many,TRBJ2-7,TRBV12-3/TRBV12-4,TRBD2
TGCGCCAGCAGCTCCGGACTAGCGGGAGGGAGAAACATTCAGTACTTC,CASSSGLAGGRNIQYF,many,TRBJ2-4,TRBV5-1,TRBD2
TGTGCCAGTAGTATCTCGACAGGGAGCTCCTACGAGCAGTACTTC,CASSISTGSSYEQYF,-,TRBJ2-7,TRBV19,TRBD1
TGTGCCAGCAGATCCTGGGAACCGGGACAGGGCCTCAGGGGGACCCAGTACTTC,CASRSWEPGQGLRGTQYF,many,TRBJ2-5,TRBV28,TRBD1
TGTGCCAGCAGTTTATGGCGGACAGAGACCCAGTACTTC,CASSLWRTETQYF,many,TRBJ2-5,TRBV12-3/TRBV12-4,-
TGTGCCAGCTCACCTCAATCCTCCTACGAGCAGTACTTC,CASSPQSSYEQYF,many,TRBJ2-7,TRBV18,-
TGCGCCAGCAGCTTCCAGGGGGCGCGTTCACCCCTCCACTTT,CASSFQGARSPLHF,few,TRBJ1-6,TRBV5-1,TRBD1
TGCGCCAGCAGTCCTTGGGAACGGGAACCCGCGAACACCGGGGAGCTGTTTTTT,CASSPWEREPANTGELFF,few,TRBJ2-2,TRBV10-1,-
TGTGCCAGCAGCTTAGCCGGTCGGGTGTACGAGCAGTACTTC,CASSLAGRVYEQYF,many,TRBJ2-7,TRBV7-2,-
TGTGCCAGCAGTCGCAGGCCGGATCGACTAGCGGGAGAGCGGGAGCAGTTCTTC,CASSRRPDRLAGEREQFF,many,TRBJ2-1,TRBV7-2,TRBD2